Below are 14 T cell receptor beta chains sequenced from a single sample in a study of blood T cell repertoires in COVID-19. Method: immunoSEQ multiplex PCR; TCRdb's copy keeps in-frame clones and lacks some. Here the sample spans roughly 320,000 clones, approximately 86% being singletons. The sequencing input was peripheral blood. Receptor source: a man between 65 and 85 years old with acute or convalescent COVID-19.

The J gene is TRBJ2-1, the V gene TRBV5-4; 8 bases line up with TRBD2. In germline, CDR1 is SGHNT, CDR2 YYREEE (reference sequence). The CDR3 has 15 amino acids. Germline trimming cut 0 bases from V and 4 bases from J; bases unmatched to any gene: 3. CDR3 protein: CASSLDGGGYNEQFF. CDR3 nucleotides: TGTGCCAGCAGCTTGGATGGCGGGGGGTACAATGAGCAGTTCTTC.

V gene TRBV2 combines with J gene TRBJ2-7; 10 bases fit TRBD1. This CDR3 region has 15 residues. V dropped 6 bases and J dropped 3; count of bases not matched to a gene: 8. The V gene's germline CDR1 is SNHLY and CDR2 FYNNEI. CDR3 coding DNA: TGTGCCAGCAGGAGAAGAGGGACAGGGGACTACGAGCAGTACTTC. This sequence encodes CASRRRGTGDYEQYF.

This clone was picked up a small number of times. V gene TRBV5-1 combines with J gene TRBJ2-2, with D possibly being TRBD1 (6 bases). The CDR3 loop spans 15 amino acids. The ends were cut back, 4 bases at V and 5 bases at J, with 15 bases in the middle. Per the germline V gene, CDR1 is SGHRS and CDR2 is YFSETQ. The CDR3 DNA follows: TGCGCCAGCAGCGAGGTAGGGGGACGAACCGGGGAGCTGTTTTTT. It codes for CASSEVGGRTGELFF.

CDR3: CASLRAGREETQYF. DNA for the CDR3: TGTGCCAGCCTAAGAGCGGGGCGAGAAGAGACCCAGTACTTC. The V and J genes are TRBV3-1 (or the pseudogene TRBV3-2) and TRBJ2-5; 7 bases agree with TRBD2. The CDR3 totals 14 residues. Trimming at V came to 8 bases and at J to 3 bases, leaving 9 bases not matched to a gene. Per germline, CDR1 LGHDT and CDR2 YNNKEL (reference sequence).

The rearrangement joins TRBV11-2 to TRBJ2-3; 8 bases map to TRBD2. Unmatched junction bases numbered 11, after V lost 3 bases and J lost 6 bases. Germline values: CDR1 SGHAT, CDR2 FQNNGV. CDR3 length: 16 amino acids. The CDR3 spells CASSFNAAGVLDTQYF. Here the CDR3 DNA reads TGTGCCAGCAGCTTTAATGCAGCGGGAGTTTTGGATACGCAGTATTTT.

This clone was observed once. The CDR3 reads CASSIATGTAQPQHF. The CDR3 DNA is TGTGCCAGTAGTATCGCGACAGGGACGGCTCAGCCCCAGCATTTT. The J gene is TRBJ1-5, the V gene TRBV19; 7 nucleotides align to TRBD1. The V and J ends lost 3 bases and 6 bases, in that order; junction bases with no gene match: 8. Per germline, CDR1 LNHDA and CDR2 SQIVND (reference sequence). The CDR3 consists of 15 residues.

This clone was detected once. The gene calls are TRBV28 and TRBJ1-2; D is possibly TRBD1 (5 bases). V dropped 4 bases and J dropped 5 bases, with 14 bases sitting between them. CDR3 length equals 14 residues. Germline CDR1 MDHEN, CDR2 SYDVKM. In DNA, the CDR3 is TGTGCCAGCAGTTCACCGGGGGAACCTTATGGCTACACCTTC. Protein: CASSSPGEPYGYTF.

V gene TRBV5-1 combines with J gene TRBJ2-2, with D perhaps TRBD1 (5 bases). Trimming removed 4 bases from V and 2 bases from J, with 15 bases in between. CDR1 SGHRS and CDR2 YFSETQ come from the germline V gene. The CDR3 contains 16 residues. The CDR3 nucleotides read TGCGCCAGCAGCCCACTTATAGGACACAACACCGGGGAGCTGTTTTTT. Its protein product is CASSPLIGHNTGELFF.

This chain connects TRBV5-4 to TRBJ2-5; 13 bases are a match to TRBD2. This CDR3 is built from 17 residues. Looked up from germline, CDR1 is SGHNT and CDR2 is YYREEE (reference sequence). V was pared by 0 bases and J by 4 bases, with 6 bases of the junction left unmatched. CDR3: CASSLDTSGGAGETQYF. CDR3 DNA: TGTGCCAGCAGCTTGGATACTAGCGGGGGGGCCGGAGAGACCCAGTACTTC. The full variable domain, with the rest looked up from reference TRBV5-4 and TRBJ2-5, is ETGVTQSPTHLIKTRGQQVTLRCSSQSGHNTVSWYQQALGQGPQFIFQYYREEENGRGNFPPRFSGLQFPNYSSELNVNALELDDSALYLCASSLDTSGGAGETQYFGPGTRLLVL.

The chain joins TRBV5-4 to TRBJ2-5, with 7 positions matching TRBD1. The ends lost 4 bases at V and 4 bases at J; junction bases unmatched: 4. Germline assignment: CDR1 SGHNT and CDR2 YYREEE (reference sequence). The CDR3 runs 13 residues. The CDR3 DNA sequence: TGTGCCAGCAGCCTGGGACAGCCAGAGACCCAGTACTTC. As protein: CASSLGQPETQYF.

This chain uses TRBV12-3 or TRBV12-4 with TRBJ1-2, with a tentative D call TRBD1 (6 bases). This CDR3 spans 13 amino acids. Trimming took 8 bases from V and 4 from J, leaving 14 bases between them. CDR3 amino acids: CASLLTGVYGYTF. CDR3 DNA: TGTGCCAGCTTACTGACAGGAGTCTATGGCTACACCTTC.

The V and J genes are TRBV3-1 (or the pseudogene TRBV3-2) and TRBJ1-4, with a tentative D call TRBD1 (5 bases). Germline V lookup: CDR1 LGHDT, CDR2 YNNKEL (reference sequence). V gave up 8 bases and J gave up 8 bases, with 18 bases separating them. This CDR3 comprises 14 residues. For the CDR3, the DNA is TGTGCCAGCGCCCCCGGGGGGGTTGGAGAAAAACTGTTTTTT. Translation gives CASAPGGVGEKLFF.

This clone was seen once. The chain joins TRBV4-3 to TRBJ1-1; TRBD1 matches 8 bases. With V trimmed by 4 bases and J by 4 bases, 8 bases remained unmatched. The CDR3 runs 15 residues. Germline CDR1 LGHNA, CDR2 YSLEER. The CDR3 spells CASSPRQGLGTEAFF. The CDR3 region has the DNA TGCGCCAGCAGCCCCCGACAGGGGTTGGGCACTGAAGCTTTCTTT.

The chain uses TRBV19 and TRBJ1-4, with 7 bases identical to TRBD1. This CDR3 contains 15 residues. From germline, CDR1 is LNHDA and CDR2 SQIVND (reference sequence). V lost 4 bases to trimming and J lost 5 bases; unmatched junction nucleotides: 7. Here the CDR3 DNA reads TGTGCCAGTAGTAAAGGGACAGTCTCCAATGAAAAACTGTTTTTT. This gives the protein CASSKGTVSNEKLFF.